The source of this T cell receptor (beta chain) is a study of control samples from healthy donors and cancer patients. Assay used: immunoSEQ multiplex PCR; TCRdb lists only in-frame clones, some missing. The sample carries around 140,000 clones, roughly 94% recorded once. Sequencing was carried out using blood. The receptor was isolated from a man aged 35-49 years in good health.

CDR3 nucleotide sequence: TGTGCCAGCAGCCCACTGGGGAGGGAGACCCAGTACTTC. Translating gives CASSPLGRETQYF. This sequence joins TRBV11-2 and TRBJ2-5; the D gene is possibly TRBD2 (6 bases). Trimming removed 5 bases at V and 5 bases at J, with 12 bases between. Per the germline V gene, CDR1 is SGHAT and CDR2 is FQNNGV. The CDR3 is 13 residues long.